This entry is about one T cell receptor beta chain. This clone has a handful of counts. This clone's antigen is unknown. No qualities accompany the bases; no much larger clone lies one base away. The cohort comprised more than 550 healthy bone marrow donors. At the time of sampling, all cohort members were nominally healthy, though unrecorded immune exposures were likely present. The donor was CMV seropositive and was included in the group of 250 to 300 seropositive cohort members. A peripheral blood sample was provided by each donor, and peripheral blood mononuclear cells were used for TCR beta sequencing. The Qiagen DNeasy Blood Extraction Kit was used to extract genomic DNA from the blood cell samples. In the germline V gene, CDR1 corresponds to MGHRA and CDR2 to YSYEKL. The V end gives up 4 bases and the J end 1 base, leaving 3 bases in the junction not matched to a gene. The CDR3 measures 16 amino acids from cysteine to phenylalanine. Only the CDR3 part of the read is kept: 48 bases, read in frame from the first base.

This sample is part of a study of cytomegalovirus exposure and HLA in healthy donors (TCRdb year 2017). Notes on the research overall: An earlier analysis of 587 of the donors reported around 280 Gb of sequence data and 95 million to 130 million unique TCR beta sequences obtained from roughly 180 million T cells. An early release that covered 500 to 800 HLA-typed donors contained 300 to 350 gigabases of sequencing data and around 80 million unique TCR sequences. Of the approximately 400 genotyped donors, approximately 83% fell in the genetic ancestry cluster associated with self-reported Caucasian donors. The study aimed to test whether signatures of past pathogen exposure could be identified by cataloging public T cell receptors. The study used immunosequencing to profile the T cell repertoires of approximately 650 subjects and linked those repertoires to cytomegalovirus serostatus. In addition to the first cohort of 500 to 850 subjects, a separate validation cohort of 100 to 150 different subjects was used. High-throughput TCR immunosequencing, statistical association of individual TCRs with disease status, and machine learning were combined to predict cytomegalovirus infection status. A later analysis re-examined previously published TCR beta repertoires from 500 to 700 donors and added high-resolution HLA genotyping to investigate patterns of TCR occurrence. The later analysis used no new phenotypic data to find candidate immune exposures, relying instead on TCR beta sequences and their occurrence across donors. An earlier analysis of 450 to 750 of the donors used high-throughput TCR beta sequencing to judge whether each TCR beta V gene segment behaved as functional or pseudogenic. Donor age, sex, ethnicity and CMV serostatus were compiled together with the repertoire data. A later genetic analysis used genome-wide SNP genotypes for about 60% of the roughly 670 donors, treating that subset as a discovery cohort. All discovery cohort repertoires had been generated using a single sequencing platform. HLA typing included class I and class II loci at four-digit resolution. The number of typed donors differed by locus: roughly 620-640 for A, B, C, DRB1 and DQB1; 500 to 550 for DQA1; approximately 600 for DPA1; and 400 to 480 for DPB1. About five DR-DQ haplotypes were treated as single units for association and clustering because of strong linkage in the cohort. Among some 410 genotyped donors of the cohort, an average of roughly 230,000 unique TCR beta nucleotide sequences was sequenced per donor, of which about 19% were non-productive.

Libraries were constructed by the immunoSEQ multiplex PCR assay. For the multiplex PCR, a mixture combining 60 forward primers for TCR Vbeta segments and 13 reverse primers for TCR Jbeta segments was used. The CDR3 region of rearranged TCR beta genes was amplified from genomic DNA by a multiplex PCR assay. The amplified TCR beta libraries were sequenced on the Illumina HiSeq System as 87-base-pair reads. For the original study's pipeline: A later analysis counted tens of millions of unique TCR beta chains across the 670 or so repertoires, and 9.5 million to 11 million of these chains were shared by at least two donors. To remove PCR and sequencing errors, raw reads were error-corrected and collapsed into unique sequences using a nearest-neighbor algorithm that merged closely related sequences. To assign V, D and J gene segments, CDR3 sequences were aligned to IMGT reference sequences. For a sequence to be retained, a match of at least six nucleotides to both a V gene segment and a J gene segment was required. Rearrangements were classified as productive when the CDR3 lacked stop codons and remained in frame with V and J, and all other rearrangements were classified as non-productive. CDR3 was defined according to IMGT convention as the region running from the second conserved V-encoded cysteine to the conserved J-encoded phenylalanine. The earlier analysis of about 610 of the donors excluded any sequence lacking an unambiguous match to a single V gene segment. An earlier analysis of several hundred of the donors called V segments functional above 56.7% productive rearrangements and segregating when the between-donor standard deviation exceeded 5%. A statistical classification framework was built for diagnosing cytomegalovirus status from the catalog of TCR beta chain sequences. In a later analysis, TCR nucleotide sequences were compared against IMGT/GENE-DB human TR gene sequences so that V and J genes could be assigned. The TCRdist pipeline was used in a later analysis to assign CDR3 sequences and most-parsimonious VDJ recombination scenarios. In a later analysis, each TCR beta chain was defined by its CDR3 amino acid sequence together with its V-gene family, and reads without a unique V-gene family were excluded. A later analysis removed 592 highly shared, low-generation-probability nucleotide sequences to deal with suspected cross-contamination and a sequencing artifact. For each public chain, a later analysis derived a clonal expansion index from normalized ranks of inferred template counts within each repertoire. In a later analysis, generation probabilities were computed using a VDJ recombination model fitted to out-of-frame rearrangements, and the results were checked against IGoR. A later analysis scored TCR-TCR, TCR-HLA and TCR-CMV co-occurrence with hypergeometric tests, applying a repertoire-size bias correction to TCR pairs. False discovery rates were estimated in a later analysis by permuting HLA or CMV assignments 20 times. A later analysis grouped co-occurring TCRs with DBSCAN, adding TCRdist sequence similarity when clustering within HLA-allele-positive subsets. Co-occurrence clustering excluded repertoires with fewer than 30,000 or more than 120,000 public chains, plus five with anomalous nucleotide sharing. Imported from immuneACCESS, the table was reduced by TCRdb to in-frame sequences with V and J called. These copies leave out some clones; in studies compared against another copy, an unresolved V gene accounts for under half, and the cause of the remainder is not known. V and J calls and clone size are as listed in that table; D and trimming were resolved from the DNA. The sample records 150,000 to 200,000 clones, 65% to 85% of which are singletons. The top ten clones comprise roughly 1.4% of the sample.

Broader findings and caveats from the paper: A few of the identified cytomegalovirus-associated TCR beta chains were confirmed in vitro to be specific for cytomegalovirus antigens. When HLA alleles, especially DR and DQ, strongly co-occurred, TCR associations were difficult to assign to individual alleles. According to the authors, the approach could potentially be generalized to other disease states and immunological phenotypes. Cytomegalovirus status was reported to be diagnosed by the classifier with high specificity and sensitivity in both the original and validation cohorts. In this cohort, only TCR beta chains were sequenced, and detectable features were limited by the absence of alpha or paired-chain data. Roughly uniform sequencing depth across donors was assumed in presence/absence analyses, although this assumption may not hold. Because some donors lacked HLA typing at each locus, the association tests relied only on the typed subset. A further reported finding was that TCR beta sequences accurately predicted the HLA-A and HLA-B alleles for most subjects in the first cohort. In a later analysis, the rate of TCR association differed among HLA loci, with DRB1 alleles having the most associated TCRs and HLA-C alleles having the fewest. A cluster of highly shared sequence variants was judged likely to be a technical artifact of the sequencing pipeline. The earlier analysis of 587 of the donors excluded over 15 rarely observed V segments, including chromosome 9 orphons, because counts were too low. In a later genetic analysis, fewer N-insertions in productive TCRs were reported among donors in an Asian-associated ancestry cluster than the roughly 700-donor mean. Immune exposure information for the cohort was limited to CMV serostatus. Most TCR sequences were observed very rarely across donors, whereas some public TCRs were present in many individuals. Broadly in line with IMGT annotations, most TCR beta V segments showed up in productive rearrangements about 90% or about 30% of the time in an earlier analysis of several hundred of the donors. Some IMGT-functional V segments, including TRBV6-2 and TRBV6-3, could not be told apart with the 87-base-pair reads, so those segments were excluded. In a later analysis, 16,951 TCR beta sequences were associated with specific HLA alleles at a false discovery rate of 0.05. According to a later analysis, parvovirus B19, influenza, CMV and Epstein-Barr virus appeared linked to several top co-occurrence clusters. Linkage disequilibrium might explain the correlated functional status among segregating V segments, but an unknown experimental factor could not be ruled out. V-gene and J-gene trimming of TCR beta chains was associated with a missense DCLRE1C variant in a later genetic analysis, and the association was replicated in an independent cohort. In the study, approximately 160 TCR beta chains were listed as associated with cytomegalovirus. A later analysis found that HLA-associated TCR beta chains were more clonally expanded and had lower generation probabilities than equally common non-associated chains. A later analysis found that most CMV-associated TCR beta chains appeared HLA-restricted, with HLA associations seemingly driven largely by CMV exposure.

The sequence joins TRBV4-1 to TRBJ2-3, with TRBD2 matching 12 junction bases. Specimen: PBMCs. This receptor was identified in a girl aged 5-17 years in good health and CMV-seropositive. The CDR3 reads CASSPSSGRGTDTQYF. Read as DNA, the sequence is TGCGCCAGCAGCCCTTCTAGCGGGAGGGGCACAGATACGCAGTATTTT.